Presented here are 21 T cell receptor beta chains from one specimen sequenced in a study of T cell changes during pregnancy in multiple sclerosis. The assay was immunoSEQ multiplex PCR, and TCRdb's table has in-frame clones only and misses some. The repertoire holds about 80,000 clones, with approximately 90% as singletons. The material sequenced was CD4+ T cells from peripheral blood mononuclear cells, taken before pregnancy. These receptors originate from a female donor with multiple sclerosis, enrolled in a pregnancy study.

The chain's CDR3 is CASSPAGTSVGGEQFF. Here the CDR3 DNA reads TGTGCCAGCAGCCCAGCCGGGACTAGTGTGGGCGGTGAGCAGTTCTTC. The chain couples TRBV9 to TRBJ2-1, with 8 bases fitting TRBD2. This CDR3 is 16 amino acids long. Germline assignment: CDR1 SGDLS and CDR2 YYNGEE. The trim removed 4 bases at V and 9 bases at J, leaving 15 bases unmatched.

This chain uses TRBV2 with TRBJ2-3, with D tentatively TRBD1 (6 bases). Germline CDR1 and CDR2: SNHLY and FYNNEI. Trimming pared 8 bases from V and 1 base from J, leaving 16 bases between. The CDR3 spans 15 residues. CDR3 bases: TGTGCCAGCCGCCCCCAGGGGCTGGGCACAGATACGCAGTATTTT. Amino acids: CASRPQGLGTDTQYF.

This CDR3 is CASSSNSGRGGSEQYF. The CDR3 DNA sequence: TGTGCCAGCAGCTCTAATAGCGGGAGGGGAGGAAGTGAGCAGTACTTC. This chain uses TRBV11-2 with TRBJ2-7; 11 positions agree with TRBD2. The CDR3 covers 16 residues. Germline CDR1 is SGHAT and CDR2 is FQNNGV. The junction had 12 bases not matched to a gene; V was cut back by 4 bases and J by 7 bases.

The CDR3 sequence is CASSSGTGDVYGYTF. The DNA of the CDR3 is TGCGCCAGCAGCTCCGGGACGGGGGACGTCTATGGCTACACCTTC. V usage is TRBV5-1 and J usage is TRBJ1-2; possibly TRBD1 for D (5 bases). CDR1 and CDR2 (germline): SGHRS, YFSETQ. V was clipped by 3 bases and J by 4 bases, with 16 bases between them. The CDR3 contains 15 residues.

This clone was seen a handful of times. The chain links TRBV19 to TRBJ1-5; D gene unclear. CDR1 is LNHDA, CDR2 SQIVND, per germline (reference sequence). This CDR3 spans 13 amino acids. Trimming cost V 4 bases and J 4 bases, with 8 bases left between them. In DNA, the CDR3 is TGTGCCAGTAGTACTGTCGGTAATCAGCCCCAGCATTTT. This encodes CASSTVGNQPQHF. The whole variable domain, remainder taken from reference TRBV19 and TRBJ1-5, is DGGITQSPKYLFRKEGQNVTLSCEQNLNHDAMYWYRQDPGQGLRLIYYSQIVNDFQKGDIAEGYSVSREKKESFPLTVTSAQKNPTAFYLCASSTVGNQPQHFGDGTRLSIL.

This chain links TRBV6-1 with TRBJ1-3, with 9 bases fitting TRBD1. After removal of 2 bases from V and 4 bases from J, the junction contained 9 bases not matched to a gene. Germline V gene lookup returns CDR1 MNHNS and CDR2 SASEGT. CDR3 length: 17 residues. The CDR3 loop reads CASSENRGRPVGNTIYF. In DNA form, the CDR3 reads TGTGCCAGCAGTGAAAACAGGGGGCGCCCCGTAGGAAACACCATATATTTT.

This sequence joins TRBV7-3 and TRBJ1-1; 7 bases line up with TRBD1. This CDR3 has 13 residues. CDR1 and CDR2 from the germline V gene are SGHTA and FQGTGA. V shed 0 bases and J 11 bases; nucleotides not matched to a gene: 6. CDR3 nucleotides: TGTGCCAGCAGCTTAACGAGGGGACAGCAGGCTTTCTTT. Translated, it gives CASSLTRGQQAFF.

The chain joins TRBV19 to TRBJ1-5, with 12 bases that match TRBD1. Germline-derived CDR1 and CDR2 are LNHDA and SQIVND (reference sequence). The CDR3 sequence is 18 residues long. Trimming took 5 bases from V and 3 from J; bases not matched to a gene: 11. The CDR3 DNA follows: TGTGCCAGTAGTGGGGGGACAGGGGGCAAGAGTGTCAATCAGCCCCAGCATTTT. Its translation is CASSGGTGGKSVNQPQHF.

CDR3 region: CASKREPNTEAFF. The CDR3 nucleotides are TGTGCCAGCAAGAGGGAGCCGAACACTGAAGCTTTCTTT. V is TRBV6-1 and J is TRBJ1-1; D gene unclear. The germline V and J ends were trimmed by 7 bases and 1 base, with 10 bases remaining between them. This CDR3 is 13 amino acids long. The germline V gene encodes CDR1 MNHNS and CDR2 SASEGT.

This clone was detected once. The rearrangement uses TRBV30 and TRBJ2-1, with D uncertain. V dropped 0 bases and J dropped 6 bases, with 15 bases sitting between them. Germline CDR1 and CDR2: GTSNPN and SVGIG (reference sequence). CDR3 length: 15 amino acids. CDR3 loop: CAWSVRDIPSNEQFF. As DNA, the CDR3 is TGTGCCTGGAGTGTACGCGACATACCGAGCAATGAGCAGTTCTTC.

This clone showed up just once. The rearrangement links TRBV28 to TRBJ2-7; 10 positions agree with TRBD1. The V gene's germline CDR1 is MDHEN and CDR2 SYDVKM. J gave up 1 base and V 7 bases, and 7 bases lay outside the gene matches. This CDR3 has 15 residues. The CDR3 DNA is TGTGCCAGCACCTCACCGGGACAGGGGTCCTACGAGCAGTACTTC. As protein: CASTSPGQGSYEQYF.

Remarks on this clone: Other nucleotide sequences in the sample specify the same CDR3. This sequence joins TRBV10-3 and TRBJ2-7; D gene uncertain. The germline CDR1 and CDR2 sequences are ENHRY and SYGVKD. V was trimmed by 3 bases and J by 3 bases, leaving 3 bases between them. This CDR3 contains 11 residues. DNA of the CDR3: TGTGCCATCAGTGACAACTACGAGCAGTACTTC. Its translation is CAISDNYEQYF.

The rearrangement links TRBV28 to TRBJ2-2; D gene uncertain. This CDR3 has 13 residues. CDR1 is MDHEN, CDR2 SYDVKM, per germline. Trimming cost V 7 bases and J 1 base, with 7 bases left between them. The CDR3 loop reads CASKEKNTGELFF. The CDR3 nucleotides are TGTGCCAGCAAGGAGAAGAACACCGGGGAGCTGTTTTTT.

This clone showed up just a few times. The V gene is TRBV5-1, the J gene TRBJ1-1; D gene uncertain. The CDR3 sequence is 14 residues long. V was clipped by 0 bases and J by 1 base, with 7 bases between them. Germline CDR1 and CDR2: SGHRS and YFSETQ. In DNA form, the CDR3 reads TGCGCCAGCAGCTTGGACACCCAGAACACTGAAGCTTTCTTT. This translates into CASSLDTQNTEAFF.

The sample holds a few counts of this clone. This chain connects TRBV30 to TRBJ1-3, with D maybe TRBD1 (5 bases). Trimming took 0 bases from V and 4 from J, leaving 13 bases between them. Germline V gene lookup returns CDR1 GTSNPN and CDR2 SVGIG (reference sequence). This CDR3 spans 15 amino acids. The CDR3 region has the DNA TGTGCCTGGAGTGTGAAGGTGGGGCTCGGAAACACCATATATTTT. Its protein product is CAWSVKVGLGNTIYF.

This clone was seen once. The rearrangement uses TRBV5-1 and TRBJ1-2, with TRBD1 identical over 8 bases. Looked up from germline, CDR1 is SGHRS and CDR2 is YFSETQ. The J segment lost 4 bases and the V segment lost 4 bases, leaving 9 bases of the junction unmatched. The CDR3 runs 15 residues. CDR3 residues: CASSPRTGMGYGYTF. The CDR3 nucleotides are TGCGCCAGCAGCCCACGGACAGGGATGGGCTATGGCTACACCTTC. Complete variable domain (other parts from reference TRBV5-1 and TRBJ1-2): KAGVTQTPRYLIKTRGQQVTLSCSPISGHRSVSWYQQTPGQGLQFLFEYFSETQRNKGNFPGRFSGRQFSNSRSEMNVSTLELGDSALYLCASSPRTGMGYGYTFGSGTRLTVV.

The CDR3 DNA sequence: TGTGCCAGTAGACCACAGGGGAGCGGGAACACTGAAGCTTTCTTT. Its protein is CASRPQGSGNTEAFF. The rearrangement uses TRBV19 and TRBJ1-1, with 7 positions matching TRBD1. The CDR3 has 15 amino acids. From germline, CDR1 is LNHDA and CDR2 SQIVND (reference sequence). Trimming at V came to 6 bases and at J to 1 base, leaving 8 bases not matched to a gene.

The chain uses TRBV27 and TRBJ2-3; 7 bases are shared with TRBD1. V trimming: 4 bases; J trimming: 1 base; junction bases outside the gene matches: 14. CDR3 length: 18 residues. Looked up from germline, CDR1 is MNHEY and CDR2 is SMNVEV (reference sequence). The CDR3 DNA sequence: TGTGCCAGCAGTTCCACAGGGGTAAAAGGATTAGGCACAGATACGCAGTATTTT. Residues: CASSSTGVKGLGTDTQYF.

In nucleotides, the CDR3 is TGCAGCGTTGCGGACAGGGTCCGTAATGAAAAACTGTTTTTT. Its protein product is CSVADRVRNEKLFF. The chain is built from TRBV29-1 and TRBJ1-4; 8 positions match TRBD1. Germline V lookup: CDR1 SQVTM, CDR2 ANQGSEA. V lost 4 bases, J lost 4 bases, and 5 bases stayed unmatched. The CDR3 loop spans 14 amino acids.

Turning to this clone: Because the CDR3's place on the DNA is in doubt, the DNA is left out and the CDR3 is given as listed by TCRdb. The chain carries TRBV19 and TRBJ2-1; the table assigns TRBD1, which was not confirmed against the DNA. Germline V gene sequence: CDR1 LNHDA, CDR2 SQIVND (reference sequence). A total of 16 residues make up the CDR3, ends included. This CDR3 reads CASSISGQGVINEQFF.

This clone was seen only a few times. This chain connects TRBV21-1 to TRBJ1-6; the table's D gene call, TRBD1, was not cross checked with the DNA. TRBV21-1 is a documented pseudogene. The CDR3 contains 16 residues. DNA for the CDR3: TGTGCCAGCAGCAAACTGAAAGGGGGTTCTAATTCACCCCTCCACTTT. As protein: CASSKLKGGSNSPLHF.